One sample yielded the 13 T cell receptor beta chains listed below, sequenced in a study of OX40 agonist ivuxolimab in advanced cancers. The method was immunoSEQ multiplex PCR; TCRdb's version includes in-frame clones alone and lacks a portion of them. There are approximately 49,000 clones in the sample; around 80% occur only once, and under 2% lies in the top ten. Specimen: CD4+ or CD8+ T cells sorted from blood, collected in a trial of the OX40 agonist ivuxolimab. Every receptor here comes from an adult with an advanced solid tumor such as melanoma, head and neck, liver or kidney cancer.

The V gene is TRBV11-2, the J gene TRBJ2-1; 11 nucleotides agree with TRBD2. This CDR3 comprises 16 residues. V was pared by 4 bases and J by 4 bases, with 6 bases of the junction left unmatched. Germline CDR1 reads SGHAT; CDR2 reads FQNNGV. CDR3 residues: CASSSRTSGLYNEQFF. The CDR3 DNA follows: TGTGCCAGCAGCTCCCGGACTAGCGGGCTGTACAATGAGCAGTTCTTC. The whole variable domain, remainder taken from reference TRBV11-2 and TRBJ2-1, is EAGVAQSPRYKIIEKRQSVAFWCNPISGHATLYWYQQILGQGPKLLIQFQNNGVVDDSQLPKDRFSAERLKGVDSTLKIQPAKLEDSAVYLCASSSRTSGLYNEQFFGPGTRLTVL.

The chain couples TRBV9 to TRBJ2-1; no clear D gene. Germline V CDR1 and CDR2: SGDLS, YYNGEE. Trimming shortened V by 0 bases and J by 8 bases, and 12 bases separated the two germline ends. This CDR3 has 14 residues. As DNA, the CDR3 is TGTGCCAGCAGCGTAGGTTCTAGGTCGTATGAGCAGTTCTTC. Protein product: CASSVGSRSYEQFF.

The rearrangement links TRBV29-1 to TRBJ2-2, with 9 bases matching TRBD1. Germline V lookup: CDR1 SQVTM, CDR2 ANQGSEA. V trimming: 8 bases; J trimming: 6 bases; junction bases outside the gene matches: 7. CDR3 length: 13 amino acids. For the CDR3, the DNA is TGCAGCACAGGACAGGGGAGTTCCGGGGAGCTGTTTTTT. Amino acids: CSTGQGSSGELFF.

The CDR3 loop reads CASSITGGARRQRLATNEKLFF. The CDR3 DNA follows: TGTGCCAGCAGTATTACAGGGGGCGCGAGACGTCAACGGCTAGCAACTAATGAAAAACTGTTTTTT. The chain combines TRBV28 with TRBJ1-4, with 9 bases aligning to TRBD1. With V trimmed by 5 bases and J by 0 bases, 22 bases remained unmatched. The CDR3 totals 22 residues. The germline V gene encodes CDR1 MDHEN and CDR2 SYDVKM.

The chain recombines TRBV2 with TRBJ2-7, with TRBD1 as a possible D gene (5 bases). Germline V gene data show CDR1 as SNHLY and CDR2 as FYNNEI. The ends were cut back, 3 bases at V and 5 bases at J, with 17 bases in the middle. The CDR3 sequence is 15 residues long. CDR3 sequence reads: CASSEEQGLIHEQYF. The CDR3 DNA follows: TGTGCCAGCAGTGAGGAGCAGGGCCTTATACACGAGCAGTACTTC. Looking up the rest from reference TRBV2 and TRBJ2-7 gives the full variable domain: EPEVTQTPSHQVTQMGQEVILRCVPISNHLYFYWYRQILGQKVEFLVSFYNNEISEKSEIFDDQFSVERPDGSNFTLKIRSTKLEDSAMYFCASSEEQGLIHEQYFGPGTRLTVT.

V and J are TRBV27 and TRBJ1-1, with TRBD1 matching 7 bases. The ends lost 8 bases at V and 4 bases at J; junction bases unmatched: 13. The CDR3 consists of 15 residues. Per germline, CDR1 MNHEY and CDR2 SMNVEV (reference sequence). As DNA, the CDR3 is TGTGCCAGCCGACCCACAGGGGCCCTGAGCACTGAAGCTTTCTTT. Amino acid sequence: CASRPTGALSTEAFF.

The V call is TRBV4-1, the J call TRBJ1-1; D is unresolved. V was pared by 2 bases and J by 5 bases, with 12 bases between. CDR1 MGHRA and CDR2 YSYEKL come from the germline V gene. The CDR3 is 14 amino acids. The CDR3 DNA reads as TGCGCCAGCAGCCAACATGGTATCGGTACTGAAGCTTTCTTT. This encodes CASSQHGIGTEAFF.

For this clone: This CDR3 is also generated by other DNA sequences in the sample. The chain combines TRBV7-2 with TRBJ1-4, with unresolved D. The CDR3 has 12 residues. Trimming removed 1 base at V and 14 bases at J, with 11 bases between. Germline-derived CDR1 and CDR2 are SGHTA and FQGNSA. This CDR3 reads CASSLDSSELFF. The CDR3 nucleotides read TGTGCCAGCAGCTTAGACAGCTCAGAGCTGTTTTTT.

This sequence joins TRBV5-6 and TRBJ1-2, with 8 bases fitting TRBD1. The CDR3 runs to 16 residues. V lost 4 bases and J lost 4; bases outside the gene matches: 12. CDR1 SGHDT and CDR2 YYEEEE come from the germline V gene. CDR3 bases: TGTGCCAGCAGCCCGGACAGGGATAGCCCGGGCTATGGCTACACCTTC. It is translated as CASSPDRDSPGYGYTF.

V gene TRBV5-4 combines with J gene TRBJ2-7, with 9 nucleotides matching TRBD2. Losses at the gene ends were 3 bases for V and 5 bases for J; bases not matched to a gene: 3. CDR3 size: 13 residues. Germline V gene lookup returns CDR1 SGHNT and CDR2 YYREEE (reference sequence). The CDR3 here is CASSSGGRDEQYF. CDR3 nucleotides: TGTGCCAGCAGCTCGGGCGGGAGGGACGAGCAGTACTTC.

V is TRBV6-5 and J is TRBJ1-1; 7 positions match TRBD1. Trimming took 10 bases from V and 0 from J; bases not matched to a gene: 5. The CDR3 length is 13 residues. Germline V lookup: CDR1 MNHEY, CDR2 SVGAGI. The CDR3: CATAGTVNTEAFF. CDR3 DNA: TGTGCCACTGCCGGGACAGTGAACACTGAAGCTTTCTTT.

The chain links TRBV7-2 to TRBJ2-7; D may be TRBD2 (6 bases). The CDR3 is 14 residues long. V lost 3 bases, J lost 2 bases, and 11 bases lay in between. From germline, CDR1 is SGHTA and CDR2 FQGNSA. This chain's CDR3 is CASSLDYTTYEQYF. Written as DNA, the CDR3 is TGTGCCAGCAGCTTGGACTACACTACCTACGAGCAGTACTTC.

The CDR3 sequence: CASSQDRAGEQYF. CDR3 DNA: TGCGCCAGCAGCCAAGATCGGGCGGGGGAGCAGTACTTC. The chain employs TRBV4-3 and TRBJ2-7; possibly TRBD2 for D (6 bases). Germline CDR1 and CDR2: LGHNA and YSLEER. CDR3 size: 13 residues. V gave up 0 bases and J gave up 7 bases, with 10 bases separating them.